This entry features one T cell receptor (beta chain) sequence. This entry belongs to a study of blood T cell repertoires in COVID-19. Across the study: COVID-19 samples from acute and convalescent phases originated in the United States, Italy and Spain.

Profiling relied on immunoSEQ multiplex PCR, and the TCRdb table lists in-frame clones only, not all of them. The sample lists about 280,000 clones, more than 75% occurring once. CDR3 size: 13 residues. The V gene's germline CDR1 is DFQATT and CDR2 SNEGSKA (reference sequence). Losses at the gene ends were 3 bases for V and 7 bases for J; bases not matched to a gene: 5. This clonotype was obtained from a woman aged 30 to 39 who had recovered from COVID-19. The sequenced material came from peripheral blood. This rearrangement joins TRBV20-1 to TRBJ2-1; 8 bases are a match to TRBD1. The CDR3 protein is CSASRQGANEQFF. CDR3 DNA: TGCAGTGCTAGTAGGCAGGGGGCTAATGAGCAGTTCTTC.